These T cell receptor beta chains were read from a single sample in a study of beta chain features in type 1 diabetes. Repertoires were generated with immunoSEQ multiplex PCR, while TCRdb's copy carries only in-frame clones and drops some. The table has about 120,000 clones, about a sixth seen once. The sample comprised central memory CD4+ T cells from blood. All receptors come from a man aged 25 to 40 with type 1 diabetes. Both conserved end residues are part of each CDR3. The order of the fields is V gene, clone size, CDR3 protein. A clone size is listed for some rows: how often the clone was seen (once, few, many), or a class if it is expanded.

v_gene: TRBV19; abundance: few; CDR3aa: CASTPVFAGGNQPQHF
v_gene: TRBV11-3; abundance: few; CDR3aa: CASSLDRGGPTDTQYF
v_gene: TRBV19; abundance: NA; CDR3aa: CASSPVGEGNNEQFF
v_gene: TRBV7-8; abundance: few; CDR3aa: CASSLRSNEQYF
v_gene: TRBV29-1; abundance: few; CDR3aa: CSVRPQTLTGRRETQYF
v_gene: TRBV7-3; abundance: few; CDR3aa: CASSLTSWHEQFF
v_gene: TRBV2; abundance: NA; CDR3aa: CASIRGGAGETQYF
v_gene: TRBV20-1; abundance: few; CDR3aa: CSVAENTEAFF
v_gene: TRBV29-1; abundance: NA; CDR3aa: CSVAVAGTLTGELFF
v_gene: TRBV5-1; abundance: NA; CDR3aa: CASSFTANTGELFF
v_gene: TRBV29-1; abundance: NA; CDR3aa: CSVEGSASTDTQYF
v_gene: TRBV7-9; abundance: NA; CDR3aa: CASTHYGTGETQYF
v_gene: TRBV29-1; abundance: few; CDR3aa: CSVGQTNEQFF
v_gene: TRBV7-2; abundance: few; CDR3aa: CASSLMRDTQYF
v_gene: TRBV7-2; abundance: NA; CDR3aa: CASSLARDNEQFF
v_gene: TRBV23-1; abundance: NA; CDR3aa: CASGGQGARRTEAFF
v_gene: TRBV7-6; abundance: NA; CDR3aa: CASSQDMGYGYTF
v_gene: TRBV5-1; abundance: few; CDR3aa: CASSTTGEAGYTF
v_gene: TRBV7-6; abundance: NA; CDR3aa: CASSQQEGNEQFF
v_gene: TRBV7-9; abundance: few; CDR3aa: CASSLRSGGAFQPQYF
v_gene: TRBV25-1; abundance: NA; CDR3aa: CASSVSSGGKETQYF
v_gene: TRBV4-3; abundance: NA; CDR3aa: CASSQDRAGGLETQYF
v_gene: TRBV5-1; abundance: few; CDR3aa: CASSLAVTDTQYF
v_gene: TRBV2; abundance: few; CDR3aa: CASRASGGIAEQFF
v_gene: TRBV29-1; abundance: few; CDR3aa: CSVASIYGYTF
v_gene: TRBV11-2; abundance: few; CDR3aa: CASSLVESSGEQYF
v_gene: TRBV9; abundance: NA; CDR3aa: CASSLDRRRETQYF
v_gene: TRBV2; abundance: few; CDR3aa: CASRAGFEGDEQFF
v_gene: TRBV25-1; abundance: few; CDR3aa: CASSRLLAGADTDTQYF
v_gene: TRBV9; abundance: NA; CDR3aa: CASSPSPGDEQFF
v_gene: TRBV15; abundance: many; CDR3aa: CATSRVQRGRTDTQYF
v_gene: TRBV7-9; abundance: NA; CDR3aa: CASSLARDTQNTGELFF
v_gene: TRBV30; abundance: NA; CDR3aa: CAWSPQAYRELFF
v_gene: TRBV6-4; abundance: many; CDR3aa: CASILGQGTNYGYTF
v_gene: TRBV5-1; abundance: few; CDR3aa: CASSFSGWSSYEQYF
v_gene: TRBV7-8; abundance: NA; CDR3aa: CASSLGQTNEKLFF
v_gene: TRBV18; abundance: many; CDR3aa: CASSPPAGSQSYEQYF
v_gene: TRBV9; abundance: NA; CDR3aa: CASSAPTGRYGYTF
v_gene: TRBV11-3; abundance: few; CDR3aa: CASAKGGRNEQFF
v_gene: TRBV30; abundance: few; CDR3aa: CAWSWRRSYEQYF
v_gene: TRBV7-3; abundance: NA; CDR3aa: CASSLGHPNTEAFF
v_gene: TRBV4-2; abundance: NA; CDR3aa: CASSQGQGANYGYTF
v_gene: TRBV6-6; abundance: NA; CDR3aa: CASSFKTSSETQYF
v_gene: TRBV18; abundance: NA; CDR3aa: CASSPSGTYGEKLFF
v_gene: TRBV5-4; abundance: NA; CDR3aa: CASSPQRGPSTDTQYF
v_gene: TRBV9; abundance: NA; CDR3aa: CASSVDTGTQYF
v_gene: TRBV7-2; abundance: few; CDR3aa: CASRQQGRAYEQYF